This T cell receptor (beta chain) derives from a study of T cell responses to AZD1222 COVID-19 vaccine. Clones were sequenced by immunoSEQ multiplex PCR, and TCRdb holds only the in-frame ones, with some missing. The table shows 85,000 to 90,000 clones, with 70% to 90% occurring only once. CDR1 SNHLY and CDR2 FYNNEI come from the germline V gene. This CDR3 spans 15 amino acids. V gave up 3 bases and J gave up 5 bases, with 16 bases separating them. The J gene is TRBJ1-2, the V gene TRBV2; maybe TRBD1 (5 bases). Sample: peripheral blood, taken on day 0 of MenACWY control vaccination. The clonotype originates from an adult in good health. The CDR3 sequence is CASSDAPGVPYGYTF. DNA of the CDR3: TGTGCCAGCAGTGATGCCCCGGGGGTTCCATATGGCTACACCTTC.